The clone carrying this T cell receptor (beta chain) has more than one count but fewer than ten. Its matching antigen is unknown. The ends were cut back, 8 bases at V and 6 bases at J, with 9 bases in the middle. From germline, CDR1 is MNHEY and CDR2 SVGEGT. The CDR3 spans 11 residues. The authors deemed Graves' hyperthyroidism stable absent ophthalmopathy progression within 18 months. Exclusion of a patient resulted from uncontrolled infection, other autoimmune disease, pregnancy or lactation. This record belongs to a study of T cells in Graves' hyperthyroidism and ophthalmopathy. Findings of the study overall: Classification by a 13 V-J model distinguished ophthalmopathy from stable hyperthyroidism. In the blood, most expanded thyroid clonotypes above 0.001 appeared as well.

TCR beta CDR3 sequences were amplified from RNA transcripts. Researchers ran a first-round RT-PCR on the TCR CDR3 using the HTBI primer set. TCRdb ran MiXCR on the multiplex PCR reads and lists one entry per CDR3 protein. The data show hundreds of thousands of distinct CDR3 sequences, 11% to 15% seen once. The sequence was collected from a woman between 18 and 30 years old with Graves' hyperthyroidism. The sample taken for sequencing was blood. This chain links TRBV6-2 or TRBV6-3 with TRBJ2-3, with D perhaps given as TRBD1 or TRBD2 (5 bases each). The CDR3 sequence is CASGDGDTQYF. CDR3 DNA sequence: TGTGCCAGCGGGGACGGCGATACGCAGTATTTT.